This T cell receptor (beta chain) was identified during a study of beta chain features in type 1 diabetes. Overall study findings and caveats: Because the template was cDNA, high-expressing cells might be over-represented. Type 1 diabetes patients showed a moderate but significant shortening of TCRB CDR3s in all four CD4+ subsets. Equally in patients and controls, PCR might preferentially amplify shorter templates.

The germline CDR1 and CDR2 sequences are SQVTM and ANQGSEA. V was clipped by 3 bases and J by 11 bases; unmatched bases: 6. The CDR3 consists of 12 residues. Expressed TCRB transcripts got sequenced, as all isolated RNA was reverse transcribed. Sequenced by immunoSEQ multiplex PCR; TCRdb stores in-frame clones only, minus some. This table has hundreds of thousands of clones, roughly 13% appearing once. A note on this clone: Its cognate antigen is unknown.

The sequence derives from a man aged 18 to 30 with type 1 diabetes. The sample taken for sequencing was naive CD4+ T cells from blood. The chain carries TRBV29-1 and TRBJ2-3; 9 nucleotides agree with TRBD1. In DNA form, the CDR3 reads TGCAGCGTTGATGATATGGACAGGGGGCAGTATTTT. This encodes CSVDDMDRGQYF.